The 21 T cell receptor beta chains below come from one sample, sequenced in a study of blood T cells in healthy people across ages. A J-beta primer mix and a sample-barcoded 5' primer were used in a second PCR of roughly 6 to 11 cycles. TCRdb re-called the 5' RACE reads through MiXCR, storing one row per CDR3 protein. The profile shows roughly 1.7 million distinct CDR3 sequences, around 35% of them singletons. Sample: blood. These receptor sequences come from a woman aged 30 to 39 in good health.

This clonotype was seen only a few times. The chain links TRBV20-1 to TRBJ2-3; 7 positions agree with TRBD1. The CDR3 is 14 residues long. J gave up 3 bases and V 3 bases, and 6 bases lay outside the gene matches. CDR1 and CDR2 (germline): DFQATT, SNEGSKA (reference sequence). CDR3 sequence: CSASKGAKTDTQYF. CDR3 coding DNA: TGCAGTGCTAGTAAGGGGGCAAAAACAGATACGCAGTATTTT.

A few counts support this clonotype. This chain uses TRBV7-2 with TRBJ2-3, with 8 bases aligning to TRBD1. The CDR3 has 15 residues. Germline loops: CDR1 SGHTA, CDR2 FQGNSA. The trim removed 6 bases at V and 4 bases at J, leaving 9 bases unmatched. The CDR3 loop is CASRPRDRRSDTQYF. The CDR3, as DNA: TGTGCCAGCAGACCCCGGGACAGGCGTTCAGATACGCAGTATTTT.

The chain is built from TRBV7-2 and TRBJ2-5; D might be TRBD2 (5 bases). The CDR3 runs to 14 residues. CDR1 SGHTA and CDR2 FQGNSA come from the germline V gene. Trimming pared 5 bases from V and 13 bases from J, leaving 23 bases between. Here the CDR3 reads CASSPVTLGEVRYF. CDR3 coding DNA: TGTGCCAGCAGCCCCGTAACCTTGGGAGAGGTTCGGTACTTC.

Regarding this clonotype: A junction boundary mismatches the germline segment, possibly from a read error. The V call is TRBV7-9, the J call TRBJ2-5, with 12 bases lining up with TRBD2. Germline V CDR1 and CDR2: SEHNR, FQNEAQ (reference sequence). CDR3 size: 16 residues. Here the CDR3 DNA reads TGTGCCAGCAGTCCCGGGACTAGCGGGTCGGAAGAGACCCAGCACTTC. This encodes CASSPGTSGSEETQHF.

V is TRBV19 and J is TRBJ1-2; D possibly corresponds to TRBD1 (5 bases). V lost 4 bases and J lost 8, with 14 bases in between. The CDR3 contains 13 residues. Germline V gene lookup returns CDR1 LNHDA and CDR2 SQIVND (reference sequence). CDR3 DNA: TGTGCCAGTAGTAAGACAGTATGGCAAGGCTACACCTTC. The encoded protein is CASSKTVWQGYTF.

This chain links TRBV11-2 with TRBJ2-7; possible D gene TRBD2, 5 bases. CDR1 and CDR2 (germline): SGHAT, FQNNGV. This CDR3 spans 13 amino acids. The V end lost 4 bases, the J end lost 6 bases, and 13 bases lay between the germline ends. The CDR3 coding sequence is TGTGCCAGCAGCTCCGACGCTGAGGGCGAGCAGTACTTC. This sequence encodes CASSSDAEGEQYF.

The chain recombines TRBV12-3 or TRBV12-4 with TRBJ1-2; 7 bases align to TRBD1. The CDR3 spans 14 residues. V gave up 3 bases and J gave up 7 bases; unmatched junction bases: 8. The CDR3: CASSLSRGIGGYTF. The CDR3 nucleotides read TGTGCCAGCAGTTTGTCCAGGGGGATTGGTGGCTACACCTTC.

The CDR3 region has the DNA TGTGCCAGCAGTGAATTTCGGGAATCTGAGCAGTTCTTC. Translation: CASSEFRESEQFF. This chain joins TRBV2 and TRBJ2-1; D possibly corresponds to TRBD2 (5 bases). V dropped 2 bases and J dropped 9 bases, with 11 bases sitting between them. The CDR3 length is 13 residues. CDR1 is SNHLY and CDR2 is FYNNEI in the germline V gene.

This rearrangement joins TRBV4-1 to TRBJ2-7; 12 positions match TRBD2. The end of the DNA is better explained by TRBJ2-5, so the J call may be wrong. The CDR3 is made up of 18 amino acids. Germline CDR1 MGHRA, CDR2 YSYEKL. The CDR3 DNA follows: TGCGCCAGCAGCCAAGAAAGGGCTAGCGGGGGGGCGGTCGAGACCCAGTACTTC. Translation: CASSQERASGGAVETQYF.

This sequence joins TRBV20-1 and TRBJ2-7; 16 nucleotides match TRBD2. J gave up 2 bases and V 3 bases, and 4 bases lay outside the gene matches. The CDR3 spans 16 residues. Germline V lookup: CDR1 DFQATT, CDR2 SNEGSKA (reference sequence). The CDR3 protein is CSARGLAGGDAYEQYF. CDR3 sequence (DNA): TGCAGTGCTAGGGGACTAGCGGGGGGGGATGCCTACGAGCAGTACTTC.

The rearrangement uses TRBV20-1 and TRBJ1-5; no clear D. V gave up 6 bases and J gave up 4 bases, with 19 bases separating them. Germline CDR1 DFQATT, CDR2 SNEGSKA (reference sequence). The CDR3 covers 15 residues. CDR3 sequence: CSARKDYHGNQPQHF. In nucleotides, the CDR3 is TGCAGTGCCAGGAAAGATTACCATGGGAATCAGCCCCAGCATTTT.

In DNA, the CDR3 is TGTGCCAGCAGTTACACGGCTAGCGGGAACACCTACAATGAGCAGTTCTTC. Translation: CASSYTASGNTYNEQFF. The chain is built from TRBV6-5 and TRBJ2-1, with 9 bases lining up with TRBD2. The V segment lost 2 bases and the J segment 2 bases; nucleotides outside the gene matches: 7. The CDR3 loop spans 17 amino acids. Germline CDR1 and CDR2: MNHEY and SVGAGI.

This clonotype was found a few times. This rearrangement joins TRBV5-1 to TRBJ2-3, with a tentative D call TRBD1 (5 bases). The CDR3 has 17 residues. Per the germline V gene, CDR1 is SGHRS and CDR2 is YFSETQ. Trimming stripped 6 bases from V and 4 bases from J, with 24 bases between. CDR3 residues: CASNSVGKFQGPDTQYF. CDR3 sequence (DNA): TGCGCCAGCAACAGCGTGGGGAAGTTTCAGGGCCCAGATACGCAGTATTTT.

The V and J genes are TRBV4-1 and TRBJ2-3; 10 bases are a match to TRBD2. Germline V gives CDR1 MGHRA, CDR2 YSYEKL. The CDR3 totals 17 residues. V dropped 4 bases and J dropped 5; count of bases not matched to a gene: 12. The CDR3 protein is CASSRGSSGRPGDTQYF. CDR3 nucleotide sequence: TGCGCCAGCAGCCGAGGAAGTAGCGGGAGGCCTGGAGATACGCAGTATTTT.

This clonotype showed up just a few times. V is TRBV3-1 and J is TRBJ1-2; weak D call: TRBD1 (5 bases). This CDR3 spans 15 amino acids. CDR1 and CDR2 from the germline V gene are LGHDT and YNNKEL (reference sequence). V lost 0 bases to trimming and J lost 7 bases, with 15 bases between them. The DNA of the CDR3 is TGTGCCAGCAGCCAAGATCGGACCAGGGTAGGTGGCTACACCTTC. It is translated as CASSQDRTRVGGYTF.

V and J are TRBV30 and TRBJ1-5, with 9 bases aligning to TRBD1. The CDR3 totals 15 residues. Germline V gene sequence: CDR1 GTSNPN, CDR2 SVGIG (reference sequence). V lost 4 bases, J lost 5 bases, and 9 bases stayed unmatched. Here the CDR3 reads CAWNTGTGNYQPQHF. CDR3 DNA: TGTGCCTGGAATACCGGGACAGGGAATTATCAGCCCCAGCATTTT. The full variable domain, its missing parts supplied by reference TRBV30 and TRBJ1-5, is SQTIHQWPATLVQPVGSPLSLECTVEGTSNPNLYWYRQAAGRGLQLLFYSVGIGQISSEVPQNLSASRPQDRQFILSSKKLLLSDSGFYLCAWNTGTGNYQPQHFGDGTRLSIL.

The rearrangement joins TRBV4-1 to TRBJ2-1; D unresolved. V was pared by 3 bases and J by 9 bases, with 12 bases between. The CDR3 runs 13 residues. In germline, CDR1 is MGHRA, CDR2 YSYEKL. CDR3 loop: CASSQVATSEQFF. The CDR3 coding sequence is TGCGCCAGCAGCCAGGTGGCCACCAGTGAGCAGTTCTTC.

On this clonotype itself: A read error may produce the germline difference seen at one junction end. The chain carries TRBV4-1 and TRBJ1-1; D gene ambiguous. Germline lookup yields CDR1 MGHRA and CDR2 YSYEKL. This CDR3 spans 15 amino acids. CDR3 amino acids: CASSQVARGNAEAFF. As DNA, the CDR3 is TGCGCCAGCAGCCAAGTTGCGAGAGGGAACGCTGAAGCTTTCTTT.

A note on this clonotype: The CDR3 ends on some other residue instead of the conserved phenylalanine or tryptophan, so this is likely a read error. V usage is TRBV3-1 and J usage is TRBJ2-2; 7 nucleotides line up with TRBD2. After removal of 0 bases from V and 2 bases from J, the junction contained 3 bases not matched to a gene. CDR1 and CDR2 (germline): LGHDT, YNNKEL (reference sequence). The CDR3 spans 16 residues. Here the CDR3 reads CASSQDWEGNTGELFC. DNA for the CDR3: TGTGCCAGCAGCCAAGATTGGGAGGGTAACACCGGGGAGCTGTTTTGT.

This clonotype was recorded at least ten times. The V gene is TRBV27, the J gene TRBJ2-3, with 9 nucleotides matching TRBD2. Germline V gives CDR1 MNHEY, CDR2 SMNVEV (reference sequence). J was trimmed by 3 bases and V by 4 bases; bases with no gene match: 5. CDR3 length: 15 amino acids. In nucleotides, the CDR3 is TGTGCCAGCAGTTATAGCGGGAGTGGAACAGATACGCAGTATTTT. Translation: CASSYSGSGTDTQYF.

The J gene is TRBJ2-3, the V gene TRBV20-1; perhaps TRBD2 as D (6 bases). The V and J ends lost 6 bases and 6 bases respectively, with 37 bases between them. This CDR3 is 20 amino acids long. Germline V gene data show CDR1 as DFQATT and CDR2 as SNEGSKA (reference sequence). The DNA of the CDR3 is TGCAGTGCCCCAGGCGGCCTACTCCCCCGGGGATGGGGGGTAGGGGATACGCAGTATTTT. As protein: CSAPGGLLPRGWGVGDTQYF.